These 11 T cell receptor beta chains were all obtained from the same sample, sequenced in a study of molecular identifiers for immune sequencing clone quantification. TCRdb called the PCR reads again in MiXCR, with one record for every CDR3 protein. Among about 630,000 distinct CDR3 sequences listed, about 25% were seen once. Sample: naive CD8+ T cells from blood, with Jurkat cell RNA spiked in. The subset is: FACS-sorted CD8+CD4-CCR7+CD45RA+ naive T cells. Source of these receptors: a human donor in good health. Some libraries in this study had Jurkat cell RNA spiked in.

This clonotype was detected ten times or more. CDR3 protein: CASSLAWGSTSTDTQYF. The DNA for the CDR3 is TGTGCCAGCAGCTTAGCTTGGGGTTCGACTAGCACAGATACGCAGTATTTT. V is TRBV7-9 and J is TRBJ2-3; D uncertain. This CDR3 contains 17 residues. The germline V gene encodes CDR1 SEHNR and CDR2 FQNEAQ (reference sequence). Deletions cut 0 bases from V and 0 bases from J, with 13 bases between.

On this clonotype itself: An end of the junction differs from the germline gene, which may be a read error. The chain carries TRBV20-1 and TRBJ2-2; D is perhaps TRBD1 or TRBD2 (5 bases each). The length of the CDR3 is 18 residues. Germline V gives CDR1 DFQATT, CDR2 SNEGSKA (reference sequence). This CDR3 is CSATGPLVRTMHPGALFF. The CDR3 DNA sequence: TGCAGTGCTACCGGTCCGCTGGTACGAACAATGCACCCCGGGGCGCTGTTTTTT.

The genes are TRBV3-1 and TRBJ2-1, with a weak D call TRBD2 (6 bases). Germline V gene data show CDR1 as LGHDT and CDR2 as YNNKEL (reference sequence). The CDR3 runs 13 residues. Deletions cut 6 bases from V and 9 bases from J, with 15 bases between. CDR3 sequence (DNA): TGTGCCAGCAGTCATCTACGGGACTCTGAGCAGTTCTTC. Translated: CASSHLRDSEQFF.

The chain couples TRBV6-2 or TRBV6-3 to TRBJ1-2; the D gene is possibly TRBD1 (5 bases). V gave up 2 bases and J gave up 5 bases, with 12 bases separating them. The CDR3 covers 14 residues. In germline, CDR1 is MNHEY, CDR2 SVGEGT. For the CDR3, the DNA is TGTGCCAGCAGTTACCACAACGACAGATATGGCTACACCTTC. Residues: CASSYHNDRYGYTF.

This clonotype turned up a few times. V and J are TRBV30 and TRBJ1-2; the D gene is possibly TRBD1 (6 bases). CDR3 size: 15 residues. V was cut by 2 bases and J by 3 bases, with 16 bases left in between. Germline values: CDR1 GTSNPN, CDR2 SVGIG (reference sequence). The CDR3 is CAWSHPRTADYGYTF. CDR3 nucleotide sequence: TGTGCCTGGAGTCACCCAAGGACAGCCGACTATGGCTACACCTTC.

The table lists this clonotype with a few counts. The chain uses TRBV5-1 and TRBJ2-3; D unclear. Germline loops: CDR1 SGHRS, CDR2 YFSETQ. There are 14 residues in the CDR3. V lost 6 bases, J lost 3 bases, and 14 bases lay in between. Here the CDR3 reads CASKSKGTTDTQYF. Here the CDR3 DNA reads TGCGCCAGCAAGAGCAAGGGTACAACAGATACGCAGTATTTT.

About this clonotype: With a much larger clone just one base away, this may be a read error. The rearrangement uses TRBV20-1 and TRBJ2-3; D may correspond to TRBD1 or TRBD2 (5 bases each). The V and J ends lost 2 bases and 1 base respectively, with 19 bases between them. This CDR3 spans 17 amino acids. From germline, CDR1 is DFQATT and CDR2 SNEGSKA (reference sequence). CDR3 residues: CSARSWGSNFGTDTQYF. CDR3 bases: TGCAGTGCTAGAAGTTGGGGGTCTAACTTCGGCACAGATACGCAGTATTTT.

This clonotype was seen a handful of times. This chain uses TRBV19 with TRBJ1-4; no reliable D call. Between the trimmed V and J ends, which lost 6 bases and 8 bases, there was a span of 13 bases. Germline V lookup: CDR1 LNHDA, CDR2 SQIVND (reference sequence). This CDR3 is built from 13 residues. The CDR3 spells CASSLWEGEKLFF. DNA for the CDR3: TGTGCCAGTAGCCTATGGGAAGGGGAAAAACTGTTTTTT.

This clonotype occurred many times. This CDR3 is CASSQDRSGDEKLFF. CDR3 in DNA: TGCGCCAGCAGCCAAGATCGCTCAGGCGATGAAAAACTGTTTTTT. The rearrangement uses TRBV4-3 and TRBJ1-4; no firm D call. Germline CDR1 is LGHNA and CDR2 is YSLEER. V was trimmed by 0 bases and J by 6 bases, leaving 11 bases between them. The CDR3 contains 15 residues.

This clonotype was recorded many times. The chain couples TRBV2 to TRBJ1-1, with TRBD1 identical over 7 bases. J lost 8 bases, V lost 8 bases, and 14 bases had no gene match. The CDR3 totals 14 residues. The germline gives CDR1 SNHLY, CDR2 FYNNEI. CDR3 protein: CASAGLGQNYEAFF. CDR3 sequence (DNA): TGTGCCAGCGCTGGCCTGGGACAGAACTACGAAGCTTTCTTT.

This clonotype was counted ten times or more. The chain is built from TRBV27 and TRBJ2-6; D remains unclear. The germline V gene has CDR1 MNHEY and CDR2 SMNVEV (reference sequence). CDR3 length: 14 residues. With 1 base removed from V and 4 bases from J, the gap between germline ends came to 5 bases. Written as DNA, the CDR3 is TGTGCCAGCAGTTTATTGTACGGGGCCAACGTCCTGACTTTC. Amino acids: CASSLLYGANVLTF.